Presented here are 8 T cell receptor beta chains from one specimen sequenced in a study of tumor-infiltrating lymphocytes in primary liver carcinoma. Total RNA (roughly 530 ng) served as template for TCR beta cDNA synthesis primed by a constant-region primer. For TCR beta, libraries were produced by three nested multiplex PCR rounds using slightly modified ARM-PCR. TRBV1-TRBV30 forward and Cbeta reverse primers drove the first two roughly 11-cycle rounds. TCRdb recomputed calls from the multiplex PCR reads with MiXCR, one row per CDR3 protein. The table has 50,000 to 60,000 distinct CDR3 sequences, roughly 80% seen once; the top ten hold roughly a quarter. Starting material for RNA and DNA co-extraction consisted of roughly 20-34 mg of unsorted bulk tissue. Sequencing used liver tumor tissue from sampling region 5. Subset indicated: tumor region T5, tumor centre. These receptors originate from a man in his forties with primary liver carcinoma and hepatitis B virus infection.

Regarding this clonotype: Since no conserved phenylalanine or tryptophan closes the CDR3, a read error is the likely cause. The DNA is left out, because the CDR3 cannot be placed on it with certainty; the CDR3 is given as TCRdb lists it. The gene calls are TRBV29-1 and TRBJ2-5; the table's D call, TRBD2, has no DNA check behind it. Germline V gene data show CDR1 as SQVTM and CDR2 as ANQGSEA. The CDR3 totals 15 residues, both ends included. CDR3 amino acids: CSVRTCGSWAETQHY.

The rearrangement uses TRBV9 and TRBJ2-6; no clear D. V gave up 0 bases and J gave up 8 bases, with 12 bases separating them. The CDR3 has 15 residues. Germline values: CDR1 SGDLS, CDR2 YYNGEE. CDR3 sequence reads: CASSVGILGSNVLTF. The CDR3 DNA follows: TGTGCCAGCAGCGTAGGGATCCTCGGATCCAACGTCCTGACTTTC. The variable domain in full, completed from reference TRBV9 and TRBJ2-6, reads DSGVTQTPKHLITATGQRVTLRCSPRSGDLSVYWYQQSLDQGLQFLIQYYNGEERAKGNILERFSAQQFPDLHSELNLSSLELGDSALYFCASSVGILGSNVLTFGAGSRLTVL.

Details on this clonotype: At one end, the junction sequence differs from germline, possibly due to a read error. The gene calls are TRBV29-1 and TRBJ1-5, with a possible D match to TRBD1 (6 bases). CDR1 and CDR2 (germline): SQVTM, ANQGSEA. This CDR3 is built from 13 residues. The CDR3 sequence is CSVGGGASQPQHF. The CDR3 region has the DNA TGCAGCGTCGGAGGGGGAGCGAGTCAGCCTCAGCATTTT.

Concerning this clonotype itself: A much larger clonotype is one base distant, so this may be a read error. CDR3 coding DNA: TGTGCCAACAGTCCCCCTACCCCGACAGGTTGGGAGACCCAGTACTTC. This gives the protein CANSPPTPTGWETQYF. The genes are TRBV28 and TRBJ2-5; tentative D call: TRBD1 (6 bases). CDR1 is MDHEN, CDR2 SYDVKM, per germline. The CDR3 loop spans 16 amino acids.

The chain uses TRBV6-6 and TRBJ2-3; 9 nucleotides line up with TRBD1. This CDR3 is built from 14 residues. Looked up from germline, CDR1 is MNHNY and CDR2 is SVGAGI (reference sequence). The ends lost 11 bases at V and 4 bases at J; junction bases unmatched: 10. CDR3 nucleotide sequence: TGTGCCGGCTGTGTACAGGGGGCAGCAGATACGCAGTATTTT. Translated, it gives CAGCVQGAADTQYF.

Comment on this clonotype: The junction departs from the called germline gene at one end, perhaps through a read error. The chain joins TRBV4-1 to TRBJ1-6; D remains ambiguous. The CDR3 has 15 residues. Germline V lookup: CDR1 MGHRA, CDR2 YSYEKL. The CDR3: CASSPKRVSNSPLHF. The CDR3 coding sequence is TGCGCCAGCAGCCCCAAGAGAGTTTCCAATTCACCCCTCCATTTT.

On this clonotype itself: An end of the junction does not agree with germline; a read error may underlie this. The rearrangement links TRBV28 to TRBJ1-1; 7 nucleotides align to TRBD1. The length of the CDR3 is 13 residues. Germline CDR1 and CDR2: MDHEN and SYDVKM. The CDR3 nucleotides read TGTACCAGCAATTCACCGGCTACAGGGGCAGCTTTCTTT. Translated, it gives CTSNSPATGAAFF.

On this clonotype itself: This is likely a read error, given that the CDR3 carries no conserved phenylalanine or tryptophan at its end. The chain is built from TRBV5-1 and TRBJ1-6, with 12 bases matching TRBD1. Unmatched junction bases numbered 11, after V lost 4 bases and J lost 6 bases. From germline, CDR1 is SGHRS and CDR2 YFSETQ. This CDR3 is 18 amino acids long. The CDR3 here is CASSGQASGQGANSPLHL. The CDR3 DNA reads as TGCGCCAGCAGCGGACAGGCGTCGGGACAGGGGGCTAATTCACCCCTCCACCTT.